The source of this T cell receptor (beta chain) is a study of shared T cell receptors in the human thymus. There are 16 residues in the CDR3. Germline values: CDR1 SGHAT, CDR2 FQNNGV. V lost 8 bases to trimming and J lost 0 bases, with 16 bases between them. The data were produced by immunoSEQ multiplex PCR, yet TCRdb's version contains in-frame clones alone and is incomplete. The table includes just under 550,000 clones, around 82% detected once. The same data also went into a second study, on human thymus T cells. That report adds: Finnish infants who were healthy and having corrective surgery for congenital heart defects made up the donors. Thymic resections from corrective heart surgery supplied the tissue. In thymic and blood repertoires alike, V and J usage looked biased.

The material sequenced was thymocytes. The chain links TRBV11-2 to TRBJ2-2; possible D gene TRBD2, 7 bases. This receptor was identified in a boy younger than two with a congenital heart defect. The CDR3 loop reads CASHRWEGANTGELFF. Written as DNA, the CDR3 is TGTGCCAGCCATCGATGGGAGGGGGCGAACACCGGGGAGCTGTTTTTT.